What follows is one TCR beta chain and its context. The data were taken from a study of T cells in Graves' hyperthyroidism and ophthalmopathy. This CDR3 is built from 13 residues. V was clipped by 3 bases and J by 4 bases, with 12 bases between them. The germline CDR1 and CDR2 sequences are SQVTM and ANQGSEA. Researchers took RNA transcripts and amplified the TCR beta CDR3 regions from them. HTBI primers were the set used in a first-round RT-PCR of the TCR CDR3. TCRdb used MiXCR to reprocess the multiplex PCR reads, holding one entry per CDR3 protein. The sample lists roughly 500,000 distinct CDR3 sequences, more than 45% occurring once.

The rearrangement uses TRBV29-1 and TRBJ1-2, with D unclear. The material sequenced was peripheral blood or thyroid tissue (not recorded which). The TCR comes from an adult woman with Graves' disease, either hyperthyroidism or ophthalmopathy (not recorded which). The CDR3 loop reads CSVDDGLGYGYTF. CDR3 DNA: TGCAGCGTTGATGACGGCTTAGGCTATGGCTACACCTTC.